This record concerns one T cell receptor (beta chain) sequence. Its antigen is currently unknown. TCRdb analysed the RT-PCR reads with MiXCR anew, one entry per CDR3 protein. The sample records about 800,000 distinct CDR3 sequences, around 20% being singletons. This entry belongs to a study of response to subunit inactivated influenza vaccine. Study-wide results and caveats: The study's authors posited that every seasonal influenza vaccination enlists few new T cells.

The CDR3 consists of 15 residues. The V end was cut by 5 bases, the J end by 2 bases, with 12 bases between. This TCR came from a man in his fifties who received an inactivated influenza vaccine. J is TRBJ2-2 and V is TRBV12-3 or TRBV12-4; the D is unclear. The sample consisted of PBMCs from blood, taken roughly 5 days after vaccination. CDR3 loop: CASSLMAGNTGELFF. CDR3 DNA sequence: TGTGCCAGCAGTCTAATGGCCGGTAACACCGGGGAGCTGTTTTTT.